The 10 T cell receptor beta chains below were found in one sample sequenced in a study of blood T cells in healthy people across ages. PCR was performed a second time for about 7 to 11 cycles using a sample-barcoded 5' primer and a J-beta primer mix. MiXCR, applied by TCRdb to the 5' RACE reads, yields one record per CDR3 protein. The table has approximately 850,000 distinct CDR3 sequences, roughly 44% seen once. Material: blood. These receptors were obtained from a man aged 55 to 70 in good health.

This clonotype was observed a single time. The V call is TRBV6-6, the J call TRBJ1-5; no firm D call. The CDR3 loop spans 14 amino acids. V was cut by 7 bases and J by 4 bases, with 14 bases left in between. Germline V gives CDR1 MNHNY, CDR2 SVGAGI (reference sequence). CDR3 DNA: TGTGCCAGCACCCCGCGGGCCAAGAATCAGCCCCAGCATTTT. Translation gives CASTPRAKNQPQHF.

This CDR3 is CASKAGGSYEQYF. The CDR3 nucleotides read TGTGCCAGCAAAGCAGGGGGATCCTACGAGCAGTACTTC. V usage is TRBV6-1 and J usage is TRBJ2-7; 7 bases line up with TRBD1. J lost 1 base, V lost 7 bases, and 4 bases had no gene match. From germline, CDR1 is MNHNS and CDR2 SASEGT. CDR3 size: 13 residues.

A few counts support this clonotype. This chain uses TRBV7-2 with TRBJ2-1; 8 bases are shared with TRBD2. The CDR3 spans 15 residues. The V gene end was trimmed by 6 bases and the J gene end by 2 bases; junction bases not matched to a gene: 6. CDR1 SGHTA and CDR2 FQGNSA come from the germline V gene. In nucleotides, the CDR3 is TGTGCCAGCAGACCCGGCGGGGGGACCTACAATGAGCAGTTCTTC. Amino acids: CASRPGGGTYNEQFF. Looking up the rest from reference TRBV7-2 and TRBJ2-1 gives the full variable domain: GAGVSQSPSNKVTEKGKDVELRCDPISGHTALYWYRQSLGQGLEFLIYFQGNSAPDKSGLPSDRFSAERTGGSVSTLTIQRTQQEDSAVYLCASRPGGGTYNEQFFGPGTRLTVL.

The chain couples TRBV4-1 to TRBJ1-1, with unresolved D. Trimming cost V 1 base and J 5 bases, with 14 bases left between them. The CDR3 sequence is 15 residues long. CDR1 is MGHRA and CDR2 is YSYEKL in the germline V gene. CDR3 coding DNA: TGCGCCAGCAGCCAAGGACAAATCCTAAGGACTGAAGCTTTCTTT. This gives the protein CASSQGQILRTEAFF.

Details on this clonotype: The junction does not match germline at one end; this may be a read error. J is TRBJ2-7 and V is TRBV9, with 9 bases that match TRBD2. The CDR3 extends over 13 amino acids. Germline V gene data show CDR1 as SGDLS and CDR2 as YYNGEE. CDR3 amino acids: CVSSVGLAGEQYF. CDR3 bases: TGTGTCAGCAGCGTAGGGCTAGCGGGAGAGCAGTACTTC.

This chain connects TRBV6-2 or TRBV6-3 to TRBJ2-7; TRBD1 might be the D (6 bases). The germline V gene has CDR1 MNHEY and CDR2 SVGEGT. V was shortened by 6 bases and J by 3 bases, with 18 bases between the two germline ends. The CDR3 spans 15 residues. CDR3 in amino acids: CASRDLDSSNYEQYF. The CDR3 DNA reads as TGTGCCAGCAGGGACCTGGACAGCTCAAACTACGAGCAGTACTTC.

About this clonotype: One end of the junction varies from germline; a read error may be responsible. This CDR3 is CASSLGNWAGDLDEQFF. DNA for the CDR3: TGCGCCAGCAGCTTAGGGAATTGGGCGGGGGATTTGGATGAGCAGTTCTTC. The chain uses TRBV7-2 and TRBJ2-1, with 7 bases identical to TRBD2. The CDR3 sequence is 17 residues long. Germline V lookup: CDR1 SGHTA, CDR2 FQGNSA.

This clonotype was seen more than once but under ten times. The rearrangement uses TRBV28 and TRBJ2-7, with TRBD1 identical over 8 bases. The CDR3 consists of 14 residues. The V gene end was trimmed by 7 bases and the J gene end by 3 bases; junction bases not matched to a gene: 8. Germline V gives CDR1 MDHEN, CDR2 SYDVKM. CDR3 nucleotides: TGTGCCAGCAACCCAGGGGGCATCTACTACGAGCAGTACTTC. It specifies CASNPGGIYYEQYF. Full variable domain (remainder filled in from reference TRBV28 and TRBJ2-7): DVKVTQSSRYLVKRTGEKVFLECVQDMDHENMFWYRQDPGLGLRLIYFSYDVKMKEKGDIPEGYSVSREKKERFSLILESASTNQTSMYLCASNPGGIYYEQYFGPGTRLTVT.

The gene calls are TRBV29-1 and TRBJ2-1, with D possibly being TRBD1 (6 bases). Germline CDR1 reads SQVTM; CDR2 reads ANQGSEA. V lost 1 base, J lost 1 base, and 20 bases lay in between. CDR3 length: 18 residues. CDR3 sequence (DNA): TGCAGCGTTGAAGGTTACGTTACAGAGACAGGTTCCTACAATGAGCAGTTCTTC. Its protein product is CSVEGYVTETGSYNEQFF.

This clonotype was detected only a few times. This rearrangement joins TRBV20-1 to TRBJ2-6; maybe TRBD1 (5 bases). The V and J ends lost 1 base and 2 bases respectively, with 9 bases between them. Looked up from germline, CDR1 is DFQATT and CDR2 is SNEGSKA (reference sequence). This CDR3 spans 15 amino acids. CDR3 DNA sequence: TGCAGTGCTAGAGCAGGGTCCCCTGGGGCCAACGTCCTGACTTTC. As protein: CSARAGSPGANVLTF.